These 4 T cell receptor beta chains were sequenced from one sample in a study of CD8 T cells in Susac syndrome. RNA, at about 0.45 to 1 ug, was reverse transcribed with random hexamers. TCRdb recomputed calls from the immunoSEQ multiplex PCR reads with MiXCR, one row per CDR3 protein. Of 100,000 to 150,000 distinct CDR3 sequences listed, roughly 95% were seen once; the top ten hold over 0.12%. The source material was CD4+ T cells from PBMCs. These receptors came from a human donor with Susac syndrome.

The rearrangement uses TRBV19 and TRBJ1-3; a possible D gene is TRBD1 (6 bases). Germline CDR1 and CDR2: LNHDA and SQIVND (reference sequence). Trimming removed 4 bases from V and 0 bases from J, with 16 bases in between. The CDR3 has 17 residues. The CDR3 protein is CASSTVQGIISGNTIYF. CDR3 sequence (DNA): TGTGCCAGTAGTACTGTCCAGGGGATCATCTCTGGAAACACCATATATTTT. The full variable domain, in which reference TRBV19 and TRBJ1-3 provide the parts outside the CDR3, is DGGITQSPKYLFRKEGQNVTLSCEQNLNHDAMYWYRQDPGQGLRLIYYSQIVNDFQKGDIAEGYSVSREKKESFPLTVTSAQKNPTAFYLCASSTVQGIISGNTIYFGEGSWLTVV.

This clonotype was seen only once. The genes are TRBV29-1 and TRBJ2-3; 9 nucleotides align to TRBD2. Germline V gene data show CDR1 as SQVTM and CDR2 as ANQGSEA. The CDR3 length is 13 residues. V lost 4 bases and J lost 5; bases outside the gene matches: 4. The CDR3 loop reads CSVGREGRDTQYF. CDR3 nucleotides: TGCAGCGTTGGGCGGGAGGGCAGAGATACGCAGTATTTT.

This sequence joins TRBV28 and TRBJ2-1; D unclear. From germline, CDR1 is MDHEN and CDR2 SYDVKM. Trimming pared 5 bases from V and 8 bases from J, leaving 19 bases between. The CDR3 sequence is 15 residues long. The CDR3 DNA is TGTGCCAGCAGTCCATCCCCTCCCTTGCGCCATGAGCAGTTCTTC. Protein: CASSPSPPLRHEQFF.

The chain combines TRBV2 with TRBJ2-3, with TRBD1 identical over 11 bases. CDR3 length: 15 amino acids. CDR1 and CDR2 from the germline V gene are SNHLY and FYNNEI. Trimming took 4 bases from V and 3 from J; bases not matched to a gene: 3. The CDR3 DNA follows: TGTGCCAGCAGTGCGGGGACAGGGGGGACAGATACGCAGTATTTT. It is translated as CASSAGTGGTDTQYF.